These T cell receptor beta chains were read from a single sample in a study of Graves' ophthalmopathy and Graves' hyperthyroidism. TCRdb redid the calling of the multiplex PCR reads with MiXCR, one entry per CDR3 protein. Here the sample spans 400,000 or so distinct CDR3 sequences, about a sixth being singletons. The sample taken for sequencing was peripheral blood. The source is an adult woman with stable Graves' hyperthyroidism. The CDR3 runs from the conserved cysteine through the conserved F or W. Clone size is not always given. Where it is, it says once, few, many or a class for expanded clones.

>many|TRBV6-5|TRBJ1-2
CASSYGQANYGYTF
>many|TRBV19|TRBJ2-2
CASSRVAGAKKEELFF
>many|TRBV30|TRBJ2-2
CAWSGRNTGELFF
>few|TRBV7-8|TRBJ2-1
CASSFLVYEQFF
>many|TRBV12-3/TRBV12-4|TRBJ2-7
CASKPQGSYEQYF
>.|TRBV5-5|TRBJ1-6
CASSFDIKTPLHF
>many|TRBV12-3/TRBV12-4|TRBJ1-5
CASSPKRWGGYSNQPQHF
>many|TRBV4-1|TRBJ2-2
CASSHARQGAAGELFF
>many|TRBV9|TRBJ1-2
CASSEGGAPYYGYTF
>many|TRBV4-1|TRBJ1-2
CASSQTQGLYGYTF
>many|TRBV2|TRBJ2-5
CASVAGFQETQYF
>many|TRBV27|TRBJ1-6
CASSAFRDGGYNSPLHF
>.|TRBV19|TRBJ2-7
CASSPLGRGYEQYF